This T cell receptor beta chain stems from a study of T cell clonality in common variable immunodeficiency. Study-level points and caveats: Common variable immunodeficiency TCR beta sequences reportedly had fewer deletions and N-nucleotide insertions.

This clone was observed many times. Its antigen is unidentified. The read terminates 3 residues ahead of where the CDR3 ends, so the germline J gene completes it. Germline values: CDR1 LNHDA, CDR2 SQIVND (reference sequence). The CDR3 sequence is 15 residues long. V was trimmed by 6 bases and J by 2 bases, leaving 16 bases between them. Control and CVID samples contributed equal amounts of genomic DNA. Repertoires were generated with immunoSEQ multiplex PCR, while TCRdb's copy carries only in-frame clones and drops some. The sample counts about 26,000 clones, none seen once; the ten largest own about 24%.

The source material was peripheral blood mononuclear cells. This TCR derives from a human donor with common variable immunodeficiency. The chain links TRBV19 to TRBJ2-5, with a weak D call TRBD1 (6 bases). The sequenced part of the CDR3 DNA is TGTGCCAGTAGAAAATTGGGGGCGGCTCAAGAGACC. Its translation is CASRKLGAAQET. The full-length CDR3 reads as CASRKLGAAQETQYF.